This TCR beta chain comes out of a study of PD-L1 blockade in urothelial cancer. The CDR3 is 16 amino acids. The V end lost 3 bases, the J end lost 7 bases, and 19 bases lay between the germline ends. Germline V lookup: CDR1 LNHDA, CDR2 SQIVND (reference sequence). The time point denotes: peripheral blood 6 weeks after treatment start. Patients' urothelial carcinoma was locally advanced or metastatic. Using immunoSEQ multiplex PCR, the repertoire was profiled, and TCRdb retains in-frame clones only, with some absent. The sample has 100,000 to 150,000 clones; around 88% are singletons. This TCR was recovered from a man in his fifties with urothelial cancer. The sample consisted of PBMCs, taken around atezolizumab (anti-PD-L1) treatment. The chain combines TRBV19 with TRBJ2-1; perhaps TRBD1 as D (6 bases). The CDR3 DNA is TGTGCCAGTAGTATTATCAACCGCATCAGGGGAAATGAGCAGTTCTTC. Translated: CASSIINRIRGNEQFF.